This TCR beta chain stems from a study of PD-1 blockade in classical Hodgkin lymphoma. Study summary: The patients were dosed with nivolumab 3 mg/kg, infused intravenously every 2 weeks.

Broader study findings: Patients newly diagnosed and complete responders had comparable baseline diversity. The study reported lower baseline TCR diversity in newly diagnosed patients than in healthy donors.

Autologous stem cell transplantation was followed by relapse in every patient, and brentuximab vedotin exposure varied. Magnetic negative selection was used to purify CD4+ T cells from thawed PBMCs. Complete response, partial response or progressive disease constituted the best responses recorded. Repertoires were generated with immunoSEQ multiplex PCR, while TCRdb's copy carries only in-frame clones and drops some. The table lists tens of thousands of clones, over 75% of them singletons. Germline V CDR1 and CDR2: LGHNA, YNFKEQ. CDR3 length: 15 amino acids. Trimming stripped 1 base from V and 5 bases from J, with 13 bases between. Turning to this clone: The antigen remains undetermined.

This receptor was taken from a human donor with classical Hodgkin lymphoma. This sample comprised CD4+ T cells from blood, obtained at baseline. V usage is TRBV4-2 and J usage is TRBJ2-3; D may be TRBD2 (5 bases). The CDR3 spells CASSQGRTNVDTQYF. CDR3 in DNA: TGTGCCAGCAGCCAAGGGAGGACCAATGTAGATACGCAGTATTTT.